This TCR beta chain was sequenced in a study of blood T cell repertoires in COVID-19. Turning to the study itself: The samples span acute and convalescent COVID-19 from the United States, Italy and Spain.

Only in-frame clones appear in the TCRdb table, and some are missing; sequencing was by immunoSEQ multiplex PCR. The sample includes around 200,000 clones, more than 75% of them seen just once. In assigning cohorts, the study relied on participant-reported clinical history. The TCR sequence derives from a woman between 40 and 55 years old with acute COVID-19. What was sequenced was PBMCs or T cells enriched from blood (not recorded which).

The CDR3 sequence is CSVEDQDPGNTIYF. CDR3 coding DNA: TGCAGCGTTGAAGACCAGGATCCTGGAAACACCATATATTTT. The chain links TRBV29-1 to TRBJ1-3, with D unclear. CDR1 is SQVTM, CDR2 ANQGSEA, per germline. The CDR3 has 14 amino acids. Trimming removed 0 bases from V and 2 bases from J, with 8 bases in between.